This TCR beta chain stems from a study of blood T cell repertoires in COVID-19. The CDR3 is 12 residues long. V was pared by 7 bases and J by 0 bases, with 9 bases between. Germline values: CDR1 SQVTM, CDR2 ANQGSEA. Clones were sequenced by immunoSEQ multiplex PCR, and TCRdb holds only the in-frame ones, with some missing. Here the sample spans approximately 74,000 clones, around 80% being singletons. This chain joins TRBV29-1 and TRBJ1-2, with D perhaps TRBD1 (5 bases). Sequences were obtained from peripheral blood. The clonotype originates from a woman aged 80 or older with active or convalescent COVID-19. For the CDR3, the DNA is TGCAGCGGCGACAGAACTAACTATGGCTACACCTTC. Translating gives CSGDRTNYGYTF. The full variable domain, its missing parts supplied by reference TRBV29-1 and TRBJ1-2, is SAVISQKPSRDICQRGTSLTIQCQVDSQVTMMFWYRQQPGQSLTLIATANQGSEATYESGFVIDKFPISRPNLTFSTLTVSNMSPEDSSIYLCSGDRTNYGYTFGSGTRLTVV.